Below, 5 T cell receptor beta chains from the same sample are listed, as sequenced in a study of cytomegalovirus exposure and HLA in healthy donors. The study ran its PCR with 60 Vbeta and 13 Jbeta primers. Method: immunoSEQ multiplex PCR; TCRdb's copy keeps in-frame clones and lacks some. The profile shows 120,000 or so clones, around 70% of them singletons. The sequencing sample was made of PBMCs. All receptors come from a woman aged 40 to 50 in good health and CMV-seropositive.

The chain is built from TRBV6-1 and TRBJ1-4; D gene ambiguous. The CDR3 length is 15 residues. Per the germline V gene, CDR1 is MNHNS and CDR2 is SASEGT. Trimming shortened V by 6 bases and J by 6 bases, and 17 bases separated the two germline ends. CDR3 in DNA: TGTGCCAGCAGCCCCCCTGGGCGAGTTTATGAAAAACTGTTTTTT. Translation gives CASSPPGRVYEKLFF.

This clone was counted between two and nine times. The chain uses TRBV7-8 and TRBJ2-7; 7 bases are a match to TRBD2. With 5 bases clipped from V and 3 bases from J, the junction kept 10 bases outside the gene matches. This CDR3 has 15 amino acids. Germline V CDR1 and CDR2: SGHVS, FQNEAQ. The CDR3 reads CASSLRGGENYEQYF. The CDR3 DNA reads TGTGCCAGCAGCCTCCGGGGAGGGGAAAACTACGAGCAGTACTTC.

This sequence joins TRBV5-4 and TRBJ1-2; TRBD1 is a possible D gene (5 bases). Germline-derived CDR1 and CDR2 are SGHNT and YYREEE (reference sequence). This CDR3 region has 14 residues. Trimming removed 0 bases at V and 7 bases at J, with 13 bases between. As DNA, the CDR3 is TGTGCCAGCAGCTTGGAGGCGGGGGAGGGTGGCTACACCTTC. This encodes CASSLEAGEGGYTF.

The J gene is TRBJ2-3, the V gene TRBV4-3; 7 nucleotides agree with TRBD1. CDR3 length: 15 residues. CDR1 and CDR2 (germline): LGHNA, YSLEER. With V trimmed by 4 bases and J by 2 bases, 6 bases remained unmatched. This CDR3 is CASSPIGTVTDTQYF. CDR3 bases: TGCGCCAGCAGCCCCATAGGGACAGTCACAGATACGCAGTATTTT.

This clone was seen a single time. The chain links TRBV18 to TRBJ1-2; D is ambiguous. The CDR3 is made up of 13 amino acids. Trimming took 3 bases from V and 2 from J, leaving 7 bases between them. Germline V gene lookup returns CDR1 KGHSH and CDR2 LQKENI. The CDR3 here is CASSPQANYGYTF. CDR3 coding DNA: TGTGCCAGCTCACCGCAGGCAAACTATGGCTACACCTTC. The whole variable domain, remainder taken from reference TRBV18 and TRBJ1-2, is NAGVMQNPRHLVRRRGQEARLRCSPMKGHSHVYWYRQLPEEGLKFMVYLQKENIIDESGMPKERFSAEFPKEGPSILRIQQVVRGDSAAYFCASSPQANYGYTFGSGTRLTVV.